This T cell receptor beta chain was captured by sequencing in a study of blood T cell repertoires in COVID-19. At the level of the study: PBMCs, B-cell-depleted T cells, or T cells were the source of the cDNA or gDNA that made up the material.

Original methodology: Reference gene primer amplification gave nucleated cell count estimates. The repertoire was sequenced with immunoSEQ multiplex PCR; TCRdb's copy has only in-frame clones and lacks some. Clone size and V and J calls were adopted from that table, with D and trimming inferred from the DNA. The data hold some 200,000 clones, with roughly 82% observed a single time. The CDR3 covers 12 residues. V was trimmed by 9 bases and J by 2 bases, leaving 10 bases between them. Participants were aged about 18 to 100 years, lived in over 20 US areas, and enrolled virtually. Cohort 3 recovery required two negative PCRs, clearance, or symptom resolution.

V is TRBV12-3 or TRBV12-4 and J is TRBJ2-5, with a weak D call TRBD1 (6 bases). Sequencing input: PBMCs or T cells enriched from blood (not recorded which). The receptor was isolated from a man in his forties who had recovered from COVID-19. The CDR3 region is CASTTGQETQYF. The CDR3 DNA reads TGTGCCAGTACCACAGGGCAAGAGACCCAGTACTTC.